This TCR beta chain was observed in a study of shared clonotypes between healthy human individuals. General study findings and limits: Sample collection involved blood only; tissue repertoires are likely different.

Samples underwent the assay at deep level. Measured with immunoSEQ multiplex PCR; TCRdb has only the in-frame clones, and not every one. The sample holds a few hundred thousand clones, 70% to 80% seen once. As for this clone: Its antigen is not known.

Sequencing input: PBMCs. The source of this sequence is a woman in her 40s in good health. Some clones in this sample may be carry-over from other donors' samples.

The CDR3, as DNA: TGTGCCAGCAGTTACTCCTTCGGACAGGGCCACGAGCAGTACTTC. As protein: CASSYSFGQGHEQYF. The rearrangement links TRBV6-5 to TRBJ2-7; 8 bases map to TRBD1. Trimming cost V 0 bases and J 5 bases; bases outside gene matches: 6. The CDR3 has 15 residues. Per the germline V gene, CDR1 is MNHEY and CDR2 is SVGAGI.